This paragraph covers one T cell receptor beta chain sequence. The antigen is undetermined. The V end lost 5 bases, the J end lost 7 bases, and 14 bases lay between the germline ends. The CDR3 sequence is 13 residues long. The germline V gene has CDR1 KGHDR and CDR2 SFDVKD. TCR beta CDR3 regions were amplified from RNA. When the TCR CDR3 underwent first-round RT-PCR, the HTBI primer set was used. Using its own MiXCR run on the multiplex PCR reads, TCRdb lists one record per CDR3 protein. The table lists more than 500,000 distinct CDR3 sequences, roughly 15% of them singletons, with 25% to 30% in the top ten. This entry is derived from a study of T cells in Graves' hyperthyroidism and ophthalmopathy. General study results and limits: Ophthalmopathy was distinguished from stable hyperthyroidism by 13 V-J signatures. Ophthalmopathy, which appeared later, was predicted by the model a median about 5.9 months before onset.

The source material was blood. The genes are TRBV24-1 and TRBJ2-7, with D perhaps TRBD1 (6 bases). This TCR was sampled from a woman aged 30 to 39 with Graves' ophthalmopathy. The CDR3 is CATSGGGLLEQYF. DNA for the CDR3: TGTGCCACCAGTGGTGGGGGCCTTTTAGAGCAGTACTTC.